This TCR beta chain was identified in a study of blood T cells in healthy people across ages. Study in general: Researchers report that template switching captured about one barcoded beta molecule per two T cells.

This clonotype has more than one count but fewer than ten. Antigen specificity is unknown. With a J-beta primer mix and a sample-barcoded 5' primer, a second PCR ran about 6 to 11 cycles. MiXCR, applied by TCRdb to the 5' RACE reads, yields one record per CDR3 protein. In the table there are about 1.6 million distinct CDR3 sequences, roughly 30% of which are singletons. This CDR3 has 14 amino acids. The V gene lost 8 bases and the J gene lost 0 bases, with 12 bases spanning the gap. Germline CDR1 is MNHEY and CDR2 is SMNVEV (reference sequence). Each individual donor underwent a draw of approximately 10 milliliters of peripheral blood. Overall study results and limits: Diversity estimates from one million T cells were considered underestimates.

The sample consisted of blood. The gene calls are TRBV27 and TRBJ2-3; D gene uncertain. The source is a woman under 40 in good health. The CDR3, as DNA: TGTGCCAGCCGTACATACTCTAGCACAGATACGCAGTATTTT. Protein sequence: CASRTYSSTDTQYF.